Below, 13 T cell receptor beta chains from the same sample are listed, as sequenced in a study of shared clonotypes between healthy human individuals. Produced via immunoSEQ multiplex PCR; TCRdb's table is partial and in-frame only. This table holds roughly 2.5 million clones, 85% to 95% found once. Sequencing used naive CD4+ T cells sorted from blood. Subset defined: CD45RA+ positively selected. The receptor set was obtained from a young man in good health.

The rearrangement joins TRBV11-3 to TRBJ2-1, with 11 bases matching TRBD2. Germline CDR1 SGHNT, CDR2 YENEEA. Unmatched junction bases numbered 7, after V lost 5 bases and J lost 4 bases. The CDR3 is 16 residues long. The CDR3 protein is CASSLSGTSGYNEQFF. The CDR3 region has the DNA TGTGCCAGCAGCCTCAGCGGGACTAGCGGTTACAATGAGCAGTTCTTC.

The CDR3 bases are TGCGCCAGCAGCTTGGGGACTAGCGGGGCCCAAGAGCTGTTTTTT. Protein product: CASSLGTSGAQELFF. The chain couples TRBV5-1 to TRBJ2-2; 12 bases are shared with TRBD2. V shed 0 bases and J 11 bases; nucleotides not matched to a gene: 5. Germline V gene lookup returns CDR1 SGHRS and CDR2 YFSETQ. CDR3 length: 15 amino acids.

The chain links TRBV9 to TRBJ2-5, with 11 bases aligning to TRBD2. V shed 2 bases and J 4 bases; nucleotides not matched to a gene: 4. The germline CDR1 and CDR2 sequences are SGDLS and YYNGEE. The CDR3 loop spans 15 amino acids. The CDR3 bases are TGTGCCAGCAGCGTTGGGACTAGCGGCATAGAGACCCAGTACTTC. This codes for CASSVGTSGIETQYF.

The chain uses TRBV5-1 and TRBJ2-1; 14 bases match TRBD2. With V trimmed by 5 bases and J by 9 bases, 7 bases remained unmatched. Germline assignment: CDR1 SGHRS and CDR2 YFSETQ. This CDR3 comprises 15 residues. CDR3 in amino acids: CASRNGTSGSSEQFF. CDR3 coding DNA: TGCGCCAGCAGAAACGGGACTAGCGGGAGTTCTGAGCAGTTCTTC.

The rearrangement joins TRBV5-1 to TRBJ2-1, with D possibly called TRBD1 or TRBD2 (7 bases each). The V end was cut by 4 bases, the J end by 7 bases, with 15 bases between. Germline CDR1 and CDR2: SGHRS and YFSETQ. This CDR3 spans 14 amino acids. The CDR3 sequence is CASSPGGGRNEQFF. CDR3 bases: TGCGCCAGCAGCCCAGGGGGAGGGAGGAATGAGCAGTTCTTC.

The chain combines TRBV2 with TRBJ2-5; unclear D gene. Germline-derived CDR1 and CDR2 are SNHLY and FYNNEI. Trimming removed 2 bases at V and 7 bases at J, with 8 bases between. This CDR3 region has 12 residues. The CDR3 region has the DNA TGTGCCAGCAGTGAACCCCCCGGGACCCAGTACTTC. It is translated as CASSEPPGTQYF.

This clone has a handful of counts. V and J are TRBV11-2 and TRBJ1-6, with D possibly TRBD1 on 5 matching bases. V was trimmed by 4 bases and J by 10 bases, leaving 20 bases between them. The CDR3 is made up of 16 amino acids. The germline CDR1 and CDR2 sequences are SGHAT and FQNNGV. The CDR3, as DNA: TGTGCCAGCAGCTCCGGGACGGGGCTCCGGCGGTCACCCCTCCACTTT. It codes for CASSSGTGLRRSPLHF.

This chain joins TRBV27 and TRBJ1-1, with 7 bases aligning to TRBD1. V trimming: 2 bases; J trimming: 4 bases; junction bases outside the gene matches: 4. The CDR3 has 14 residues. CDR1 and CDR2 from the germline V gene are MNHEY and SMNVEV (reference sequence). CDR3 bases: TGTGCCAGCAGTTTAGACAGGGTTGGCACTGAAGCTTTCTTT. It specifies CASSLDRVGTEAFF.

The V gene is TRBV6-1, the J gene TRBJ1-5; no definite D call. The CDR3 is made up of 12 amino acids. Trimming stripped 8 bases from V and 1 base from J, with 6 bases between. The germline V gene encodes CDR1 MNHNS and CDR2 SASEGT. Here the CDR3 DNA reads TGTGCCAGCCGAATCAGCAATCAGCCCCAGCATTTT. This gives the protein CASRISNQPQHF.

This chain joins TRBV5-1 and TRBJ1-3; 8 nucleotides agree with TRBD1. After removal of 0 bases from V and 0 bases from J, the junction contained 5 bases not matched to a gene. Germline V gene data show CDR1 as SGHRS and CDR2 as YFSETQ. The CDR3 covers 17 residues. The CDR3 coding sequence is TGCGCCAGCAGCTTGGAGACAGGGGCCAGCTCTGGAAACACCATATATTTT. It is translated as CASSLETGASSGNTIYF.

CDR3 sequence reads: CAISESFGNTEAFF. The CDR3 coding sequence is TGTGCCATCAGTGAGTCTTTTGGGAACACTGAAGCTTTCTTT. The chain uses TRBV10-3 and TRBJ1-1, with D hard to call. Germline CDR1 reads ENHRY; CDR2 reads SYGVKD. Trimming pared 0 bases from V and 1 base from J, leaving 6 bases between. The CDR3 has 14 amino acids.

For this clone: Additional DNA sequences in this sample encode the identical CDR3. The V and J genes are TRBV2 and TRBJ1-1; D is uncertain. This CDR3 contains 13 residues. Germline lookup yields CDR1 SNHLY and CDR2 FYNNEI. V lost 4 bases to trimming and J lost 2 bases, with 8 bases between them. CDR3 DNA sequence: TGTGCCAGCAGTGTGGACGGCAACACTGAAGCTTTCTTT. Translation gives CASSVDGNTEAFF.

This clone was seen a handful of times. The same CDR3 arises from other DNA sequences in this sample as well. This chain joins TRBV5-1 and TRBJ1-1; a weak D match, TRBD1 (6 bases). This CDR3 spans 14 amino acids. The ends were cut back, 4 bases at V and 1 base at J, with 11 bases in the middle. Germline V gene data show CDR1 as SGHRS and CDR2 as YFSETQ. CDR3 nucleotides: TGCGCCAGCAGCGTTACAGGGACGAACACTGAAGCTTTCTTT. Translated: CASSVTGTNTEAFF.